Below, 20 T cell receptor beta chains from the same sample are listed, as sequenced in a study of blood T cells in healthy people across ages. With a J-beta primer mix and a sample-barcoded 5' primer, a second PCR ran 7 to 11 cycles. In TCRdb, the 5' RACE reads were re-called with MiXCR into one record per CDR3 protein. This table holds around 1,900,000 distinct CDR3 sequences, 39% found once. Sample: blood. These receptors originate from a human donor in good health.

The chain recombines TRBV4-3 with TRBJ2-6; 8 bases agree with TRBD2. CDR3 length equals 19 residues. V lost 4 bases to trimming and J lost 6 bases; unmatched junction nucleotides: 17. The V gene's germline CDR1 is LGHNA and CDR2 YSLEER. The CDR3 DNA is TGCGCCAGCAGCCCAGACGTAGCGGGGCCCGCTGATGAGGCCAACGTCCTGACTTTC. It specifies CASSPDVAGPADEANVLTF.

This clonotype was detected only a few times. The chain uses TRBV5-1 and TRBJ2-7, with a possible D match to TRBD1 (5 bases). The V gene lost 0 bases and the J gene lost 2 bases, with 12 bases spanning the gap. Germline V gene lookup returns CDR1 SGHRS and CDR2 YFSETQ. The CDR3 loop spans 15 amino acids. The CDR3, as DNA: TGCGCCAGCAGCTTGGGGGGCGAGAGCACCTACGAGCAGTACTTC. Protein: CASSLGGESTYEQYF.

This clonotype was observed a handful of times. The CDR3 spells CASSDTGTDQETQYF. CDR3 nucleotides: TGTGCCAGCAGTGACACCGGGACAGACCAAGAGACCCAGTACTTC. The chain links TRBV6-5 to TRBJ2-5; 7 bases align to TRBD1. The germline V gene encodes CDR1 MNHEY and CDR2 SVGAGI. There are 15 residues in the CDR3. The junction had 6 bases not matched to a gene; V was cut back by 5 bases and J by 0 bases.

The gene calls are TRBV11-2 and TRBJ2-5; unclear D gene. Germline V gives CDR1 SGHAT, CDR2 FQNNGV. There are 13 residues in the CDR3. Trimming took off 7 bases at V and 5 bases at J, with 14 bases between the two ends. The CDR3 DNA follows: TGTGCCAGCACGGAGAAAGTTGGGGAGACCCAGTACTTC. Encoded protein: CASTEKVGETQYF. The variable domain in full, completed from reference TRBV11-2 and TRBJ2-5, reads EAGVAQSPRYKIIEKRQSVAFWCNPISGHATLYWYQQILGQGPKLLIQFQNNGVVDDSQLPKDRFSAERLKGVDSTLKIQPAKLEDSAVYLCASTEKVGETQYFGPGTRLLVL.

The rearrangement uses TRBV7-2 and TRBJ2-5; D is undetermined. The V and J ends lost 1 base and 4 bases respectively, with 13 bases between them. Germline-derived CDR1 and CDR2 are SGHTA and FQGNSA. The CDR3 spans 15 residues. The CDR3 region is CASSLGPLPPETQYF. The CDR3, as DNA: TGTGCCAGCAGCTTAGGGCCCCTGCCACCAGAGACCCAGTACTTC.

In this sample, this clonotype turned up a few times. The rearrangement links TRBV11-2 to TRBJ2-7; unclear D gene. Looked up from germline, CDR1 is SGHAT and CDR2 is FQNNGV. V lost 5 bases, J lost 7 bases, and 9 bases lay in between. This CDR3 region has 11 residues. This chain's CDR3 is CASSQCQEQYF. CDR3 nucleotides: TGTGCCAGCAGCCAATGCCAGGAGCAGTACTTC.

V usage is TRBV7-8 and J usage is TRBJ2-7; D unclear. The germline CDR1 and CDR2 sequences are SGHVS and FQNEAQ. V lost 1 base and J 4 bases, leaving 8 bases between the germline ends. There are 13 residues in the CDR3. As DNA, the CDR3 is TGTGCCAGCAGCTTAGAAGTCCTTTACGAGCAGTACTTC. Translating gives CASSLEVLYEQYF.

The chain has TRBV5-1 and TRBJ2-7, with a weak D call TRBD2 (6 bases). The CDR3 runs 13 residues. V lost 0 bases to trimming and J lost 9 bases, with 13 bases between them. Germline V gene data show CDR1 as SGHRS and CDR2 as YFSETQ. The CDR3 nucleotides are TGCGCCAGCAGCTTGGAAGGGGCCGGGGGGCAGTACTTC. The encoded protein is CASSLEGAGGQYF.

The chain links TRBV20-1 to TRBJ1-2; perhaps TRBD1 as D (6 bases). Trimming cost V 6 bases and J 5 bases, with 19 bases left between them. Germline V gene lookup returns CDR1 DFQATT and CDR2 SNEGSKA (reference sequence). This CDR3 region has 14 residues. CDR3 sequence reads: CSATWGAVLYGYTF. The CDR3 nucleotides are TGCAGTGCAACGTGGGGGGCCGTGTTGTATGGCTACACCTTC.

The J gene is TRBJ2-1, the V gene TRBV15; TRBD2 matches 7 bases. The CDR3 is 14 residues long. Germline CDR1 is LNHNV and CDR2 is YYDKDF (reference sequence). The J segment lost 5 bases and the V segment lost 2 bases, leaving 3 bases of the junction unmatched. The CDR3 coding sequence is TGTGCCACCAGCAGACGACTAGCACACAATGAGCAGTTCTTC. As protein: CATSRRLAHNEQFF.

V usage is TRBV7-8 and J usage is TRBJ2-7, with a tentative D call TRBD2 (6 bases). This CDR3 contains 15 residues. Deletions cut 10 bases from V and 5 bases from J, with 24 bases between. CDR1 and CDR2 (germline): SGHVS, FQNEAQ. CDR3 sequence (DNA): TGTGCCACCTCTTACCGCGGGACCCAGGACGACGAGCAGTACTTC. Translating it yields CATSYRGTQDDEQYF.

CDR3 DNA sequence: TGCAGCGTTGAAGGGCGGACGTGGTTCACAGATACGCAGTATTTT. Its translation is CSVEGRTWFTDTQYF. The V call is TRBV29-1, the J call TRBJ2-3; D remains unclear. The CDR3 sequence is 15 residues long. V was trimmed by 1 base and J by 2 bases, leaving 13 bases between them. Germline V gives CDR1 SQVTM, CDR2 ANQGSEA.

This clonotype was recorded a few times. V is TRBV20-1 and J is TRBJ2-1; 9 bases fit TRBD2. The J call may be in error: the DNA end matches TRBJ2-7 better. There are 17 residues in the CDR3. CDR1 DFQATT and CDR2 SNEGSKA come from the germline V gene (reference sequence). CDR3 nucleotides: TGCAGTGCTAGAGATCCGGGACTAGCAGATTCCTACAATGAGCAGTACTTC. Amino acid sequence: CSARDPGLADSYNEQYF.

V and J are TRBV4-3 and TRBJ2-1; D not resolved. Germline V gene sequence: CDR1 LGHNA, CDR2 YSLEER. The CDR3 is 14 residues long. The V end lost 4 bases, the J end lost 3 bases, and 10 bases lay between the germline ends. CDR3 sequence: CASSPFLGYNEQFF. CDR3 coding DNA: TGCGCCAGCAGCCCTTTTTTAGGCTACAATGAGCAGTTCTTC.

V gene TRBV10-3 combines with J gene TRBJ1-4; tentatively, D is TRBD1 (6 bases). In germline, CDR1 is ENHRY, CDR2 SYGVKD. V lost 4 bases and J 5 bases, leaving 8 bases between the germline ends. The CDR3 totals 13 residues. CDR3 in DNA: TGTGCCATCAGTGTCCAGGGGAATGAAAAACTGTTTTTT. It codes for CAISVQGNEKLFF.

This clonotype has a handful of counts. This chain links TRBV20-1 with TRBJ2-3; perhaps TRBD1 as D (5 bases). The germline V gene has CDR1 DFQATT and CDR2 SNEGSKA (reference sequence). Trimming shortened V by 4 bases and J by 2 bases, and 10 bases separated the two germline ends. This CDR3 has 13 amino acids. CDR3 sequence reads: CSATGIYTDTQYF. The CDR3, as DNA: TGCAGTGCTACAGGGATATACACAGATACGCAGTATTTT.

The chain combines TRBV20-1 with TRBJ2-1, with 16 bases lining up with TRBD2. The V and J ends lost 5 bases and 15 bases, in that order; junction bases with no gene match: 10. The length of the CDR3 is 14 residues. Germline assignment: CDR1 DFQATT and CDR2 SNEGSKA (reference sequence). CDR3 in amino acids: CSAVGTSGGAKTFF. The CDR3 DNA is TGCAGTGCTGTAGGGACTAGCGGGGGGGCAAAGACGTTCTTC.

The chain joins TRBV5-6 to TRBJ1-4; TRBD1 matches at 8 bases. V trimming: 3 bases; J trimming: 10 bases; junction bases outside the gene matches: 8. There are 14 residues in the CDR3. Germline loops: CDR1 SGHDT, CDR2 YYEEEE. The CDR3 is CASSSSWTGRKLFF. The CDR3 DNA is TGTGCCAGCAGCTCCTCTTGGACAGGGAGAAAACTGTTTTTT.

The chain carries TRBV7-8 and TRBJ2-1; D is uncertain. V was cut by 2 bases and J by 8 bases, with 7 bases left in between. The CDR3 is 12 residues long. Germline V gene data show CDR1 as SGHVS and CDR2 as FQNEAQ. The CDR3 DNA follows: TGTGCCAGCAGCTTAATCGCCCATGAGCAGTTCTTC. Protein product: CASSLIAHEQFF. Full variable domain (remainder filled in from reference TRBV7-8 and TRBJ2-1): GAGVSQSPRYKVAKRGQDVALRCDPISGHVSLFWYQQALGQGPEFLTYFQNEAQLDKSGLPSDRFFAERPEGSVSTLKIQRTQQEDSAVYLCASSLIAHEQFFGPGTRLTVL.

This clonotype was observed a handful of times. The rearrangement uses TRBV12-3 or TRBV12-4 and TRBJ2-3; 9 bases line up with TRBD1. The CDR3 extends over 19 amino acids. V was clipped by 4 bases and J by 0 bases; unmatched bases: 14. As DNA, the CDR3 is TGTGCCAGCAGTTCGGGACAGGGCCCCGATCTAGATAGCACAGATACGCAGTATTTT. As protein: CASSSGQGPDLDSTDTQYF.